This TCR beta chain was identified in a study of shared clonotypes between healthy human individuals (dated by TCRdb to about 2020). For context, the study as a whole: A few men and a couple of women, aged 18 to 49 years, made up the cohort. To increase sequencing depth and limit assay-specific biases, TCR repertoire library preparation and sequencing were carried out by different laboratories using diverse techniques. Leukapheresis yielded between about 0.94 and 10 billion PBMCs per donor. The study deeply sequenced blood TCR repertoires of several healthy adults to estimate repertoire size and the extent of clonotype sharing between individuals. For each donor, CD4 naive and CD4 memory were each run on three plates, CD8 naive on two plates, and CD8 memory on one plate.

Paper-wide results and their limitations: Clonotypes shared by all four sorted-subset donors showed higher generation probabilities than non-shared clonotypes. Estimated clonotype richness was generally larger for naive than for memory subsets. Pairwise subsampling indicated that sequencing depth was expected to affect the degree of clonotype sharing among donors. Because the study included a small number of donors, the genetic and exposure-history diversity represented was limited. Rarefaction of sorted-subset datasets indicated incomplete sequencing despite the large sequencing depth. Approximately 5% of naive CD4, 3.5% of naive CD8, roughly 2.5% of memory CD4, and more than 0.35% of memory CD8 clonotypes were shared across a few donors. Sampling was limited to blood, and TCR repertoires in tissue likely differ from TCR repertoires in blood.

The germline V gene encodes CDR1 LNHDA and CDR2 SQIVND (reference sequence). Taken from cysteine to phenylalanine, the CDR3 has 13 residues. Here the CDR3 DNA is all that survives: 39 bases in frame from base 1. V is reduced by 6 bases and J by 10 bases, leaving a spacing of 16 bases between them. TCR CDR3 regions were amplified from genomic DNA by multiplex PCR using the deep immunoSEQ assay. Genomic DNA extracted from each cell subset was distributed evenly over all wells of several immunoSEQ 96-well plates, and each plate served as one replicate. For sorted subsets, around 200 ng genomic DNA, equal to tens of thousands of T cell genomes, was loaded into each replicate PCR. The purified libraries were quantified using a Qubit 3.0 fluorometer, sized with a Bioanalyzer 2100, and then quantified again using the KAPA Library Quantification kit. Every immunoSEQ 96-well plate was sequenced on a dedicated single-read 150-cycle Illumina NextSeq 550 flow cell. The authors' pipeline ran thus. The immunoSEQ output contained only junctional sequences without quality scores, so filtering could not match that applied to full-length reads. To assign V/J genes and CDR3, sequences were annotated using PyIR, a Python wrapper for IgBLAST v1.9, with IMGT germline references. Any read was removed if the V/J assignment was weak (E-value above 1e-6), the CDR3 was missing, or the read contained stop codons, out-of-frame junctions, or ambiguous translated residues. V3J clonotypes were defined as sequences sharing an identical inferred V gene, J gene, and CDR3 amino acid sequence. To compute the percentage overlap between repertoires, the number of shared unique clonotypes was divided by the size of the smaller repertoire. Three approaches were used to assess repertoire richness: RTK rarefaction, the Chao1 estimator, and Recon v2.1 estimates of unobserved clonotypes. For all TCRbeta clonotypes obtained by the gDNA method from four donors, generation probabilities were computed with OLGA. The immuneACCESS repertoire file appears here via TCRdb, limited to in-frame rearrangements. These files lack a portion of the clones; in checked studies, under half of the deficit traces to unresolved V genes, and the cause of the others is not known. V and J calls and clone size are as listed in that table; D and trimming were resolved from the DNA. Present in this sample are 950,000 to 1,100,000 clones, roughly 80% of which were seen just once. The top ten clonotypes cover 1.4% to 1.5% of the sample.

To note about this clone: The target of this receptor is not known. No base qualities exist here, and no much larger clone lies one base off it.

Healthy HIV-negative adults with no recently reported acute infections or vaccinations were included as donors. Only Caucasian adults living in Nashville, Tennessee, USA were represented among the donors. CD4+ T cells were enriched by magnetic negative selection; naive cells were then positively selected on CD45RA, and the negative fraction formed the memory subset. Blood was collected by leukapheresis, and PBMCs were isolated by Ficoll-Histopaque density gradient centrifugation and then cryopreserved in liquid nitrogen vapor phase. Purity and quantity of every magnetically sorted T cell population were checked by analytical flow cytometry. Each sorted fraction had its genomic DNA isolated and then quantified by UV absorbance on a Nanodrop 2000c.

Sequenced material: memory CD4+ T cells sorted from blood. The cell subset or site label on this specimen signifies: CD45RA-negative fraction. The source is a man aged 18 to 35 in good health. Recombination connected TRBV19 to TRBJ2-1; 7 matching bases give a weak D call of TRBD2. The CDR3 here reads CASREGGLIEQFF. The DNA sequence is as follows: TGTGCCAGTAGAGAGGGGGGGCTCATCGAGCAGTTCTTC. The full variable domain, completed from the reference TRBV19 and TRBJ2-1 proteins outside the CDR3, reads DGGITQSPKYLFRKEGQNVTLSCEQNLNHDAMYWYRQDPGQGLRLIYYSQIVNDFQKGDIAEGYSVSREKKESFPLTVTSAQKNPTAFYLCASREGGLIEQFFGPGTRLTVL.